This T cell receptor (beta chain) was observed in a study of blood T cell repertoires in COVID-19. In the authors' methods: Counts of nucleated cells, estimated from reference gene primer amplification, were obtained. The table came from immunoSEQ multiplex PCR; TCRdb's copy has only in-frame clones and leaves some out. From that table come the V and J calls and clone size; the DNA was used to work out D and trimming. The table lists 310,000 or so clones, approximately 90% of them singletons. Individuals drawn from under 30 US areas were roughly 18 to 95 years old. Per the germline V gene, CDR1 is KGHSH and CDR2 is LQKENI. CDR3 length equals 20 residues. Trimming took 6 bases from V and 3 from J; bases not matched to a gene: 20.

The clonotype comes from a woman under 30 who had recovered from COVID-19. The sequencing input was PBMCs or T cells enriched from blood (not recorded which). The chain joins TRBV18 to TRBJ1-5; TRBD1 matches 10 bases. This chain's CDR3 is CASSIGRTSRDRGDNQPQHF. CDR3 DNA: TGTGCCAGCTCCATCGGCCGAACGTCCCGGGACAGGGGTGACAATCAGCCCCAGCATTTT.